This T cell receptor beta chain was obtained from a study of glioma-infiltrating T cells. Using RNA template, CDR3s of TCR alpha and beta were amplified with iRepertoire arm-PCR. Each CDR3 protein is one row after TCRdb ran MiXCR on the multiplex PCR reads. This sample yields 300,000 to 450,000 distinct CDR3 sequences, of which around 45% are seen a single time; approximately 12% belongs to the top ten. Germline CDR1 is MGHRA and CDR2 is YSYEKL. CDR3 size: 15 residues. The V and J ends lost 3 bases and 9 bases respectively, with 20 bases between them. The V call is TRBV4-1, the J call TRBJ2-5, with D perhaps matching TRBD2 (5 bases). The material sequenced was glioma tissue, nonneoplastic brain tissue, or PBMCs (not recorded which). The TCR was taken from a human donor with low-grade glioma or glioblastoma, undergoing nonglioma brain surgery, or in good health (not recorded which). The CDR3 is CASSHAPGPAAAQYF. The CDR3, as DNA: TGCGCCAGCAGCCATGCACCCGGGCCCGCAGCGGCCCAGTACTTC.